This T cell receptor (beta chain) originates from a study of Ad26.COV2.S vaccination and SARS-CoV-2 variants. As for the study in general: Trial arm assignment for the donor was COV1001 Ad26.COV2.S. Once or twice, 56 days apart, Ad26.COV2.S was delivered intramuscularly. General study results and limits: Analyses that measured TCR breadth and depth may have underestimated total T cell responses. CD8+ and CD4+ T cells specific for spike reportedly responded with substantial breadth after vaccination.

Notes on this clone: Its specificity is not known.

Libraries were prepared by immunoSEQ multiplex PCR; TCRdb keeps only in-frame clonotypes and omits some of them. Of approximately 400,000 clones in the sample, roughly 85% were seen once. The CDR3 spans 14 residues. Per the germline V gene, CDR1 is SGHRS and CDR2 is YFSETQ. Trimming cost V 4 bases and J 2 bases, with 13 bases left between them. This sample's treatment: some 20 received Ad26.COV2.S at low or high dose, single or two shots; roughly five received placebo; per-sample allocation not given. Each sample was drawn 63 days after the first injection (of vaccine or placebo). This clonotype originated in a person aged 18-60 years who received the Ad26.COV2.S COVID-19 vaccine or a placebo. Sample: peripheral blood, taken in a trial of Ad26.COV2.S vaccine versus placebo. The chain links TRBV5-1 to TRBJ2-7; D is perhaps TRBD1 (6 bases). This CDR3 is CASSATGTPYEQYF. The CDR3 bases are TGCGCCAGCAGCGCAACAGGGACCCCCTACGAGCAGTACTTC.